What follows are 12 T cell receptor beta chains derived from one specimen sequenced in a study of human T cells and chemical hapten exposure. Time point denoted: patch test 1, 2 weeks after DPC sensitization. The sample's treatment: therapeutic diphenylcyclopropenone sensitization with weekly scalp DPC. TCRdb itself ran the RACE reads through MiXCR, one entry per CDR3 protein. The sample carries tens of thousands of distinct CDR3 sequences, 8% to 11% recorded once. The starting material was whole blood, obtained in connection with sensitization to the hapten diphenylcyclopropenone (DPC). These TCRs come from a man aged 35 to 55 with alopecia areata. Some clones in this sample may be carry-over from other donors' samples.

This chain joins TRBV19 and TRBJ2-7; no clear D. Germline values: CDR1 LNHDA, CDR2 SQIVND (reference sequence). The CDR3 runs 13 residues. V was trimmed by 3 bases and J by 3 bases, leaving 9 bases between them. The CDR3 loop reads CASSIGNIYEQYF. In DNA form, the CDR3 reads TGTGCCAGTAGTATTGGCAATATCTACGAGCAGTACTTC.

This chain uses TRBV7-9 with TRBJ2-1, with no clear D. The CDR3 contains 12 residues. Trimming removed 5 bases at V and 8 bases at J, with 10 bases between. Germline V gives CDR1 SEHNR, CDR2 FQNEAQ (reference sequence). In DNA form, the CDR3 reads TGTGCCAGCAGCCCTAGTTGGGATGAGCAGTTCTTC. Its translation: CASSPSWDEQFF.

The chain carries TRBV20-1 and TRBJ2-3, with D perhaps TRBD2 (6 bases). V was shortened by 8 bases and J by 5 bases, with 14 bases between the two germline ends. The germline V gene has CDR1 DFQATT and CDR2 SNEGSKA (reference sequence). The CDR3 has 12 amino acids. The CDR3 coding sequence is TGCAGTTTCCTGGACGGGGGAGATACGCAGTATTTT. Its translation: CSFLDGGDTQYF.

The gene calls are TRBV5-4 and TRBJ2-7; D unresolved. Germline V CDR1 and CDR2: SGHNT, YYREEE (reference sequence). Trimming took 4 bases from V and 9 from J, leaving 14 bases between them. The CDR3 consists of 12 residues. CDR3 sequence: CASSPQDQPQYF. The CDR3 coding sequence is TGTGCCAGCAGCCCGCAGGACCAACCGCAGTACTTC.

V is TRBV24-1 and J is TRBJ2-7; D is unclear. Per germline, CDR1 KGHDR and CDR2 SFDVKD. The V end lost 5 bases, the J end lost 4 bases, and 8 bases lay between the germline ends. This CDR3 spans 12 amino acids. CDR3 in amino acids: CATSVLQYEQYV. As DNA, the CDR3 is TGTGCCACCAGTGTTTTACAATACGAGCAGTACGTC.

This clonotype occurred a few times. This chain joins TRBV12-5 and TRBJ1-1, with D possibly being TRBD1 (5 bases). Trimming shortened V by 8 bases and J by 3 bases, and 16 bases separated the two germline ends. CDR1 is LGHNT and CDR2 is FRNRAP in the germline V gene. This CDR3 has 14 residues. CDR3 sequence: CASSGTGVDTEAFF. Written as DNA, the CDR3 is TGTGCTAGTTCTGGAACAGGCGTGGACACTGAAGCTTTCTTT.

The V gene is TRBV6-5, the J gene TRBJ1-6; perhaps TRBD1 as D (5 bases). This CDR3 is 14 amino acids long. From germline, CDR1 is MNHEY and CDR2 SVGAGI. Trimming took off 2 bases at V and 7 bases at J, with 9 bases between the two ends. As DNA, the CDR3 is TGTGCCAGCAGTTACGGGGCAGAAAATTCACCCCTCCACTTT. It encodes CASSYGAENSPLHF.

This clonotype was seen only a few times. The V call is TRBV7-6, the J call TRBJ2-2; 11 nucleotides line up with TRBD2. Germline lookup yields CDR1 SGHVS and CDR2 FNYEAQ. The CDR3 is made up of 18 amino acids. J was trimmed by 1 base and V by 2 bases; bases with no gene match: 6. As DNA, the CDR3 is TGTGCCAGCAGCTTAAGGGGGACTAGCGGAAAGAACACCGGGGAGCTGTTTTTT. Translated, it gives CASSLRGTSGKNTGELFF.

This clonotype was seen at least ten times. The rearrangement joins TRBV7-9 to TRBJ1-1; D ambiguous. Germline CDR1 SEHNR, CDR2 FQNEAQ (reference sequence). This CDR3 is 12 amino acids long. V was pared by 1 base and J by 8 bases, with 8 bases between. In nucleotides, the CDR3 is TGTGCCAGCAGCTTAGGGTCGAGAGAAGCTTTCTTT. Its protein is CASSLGSREAFF. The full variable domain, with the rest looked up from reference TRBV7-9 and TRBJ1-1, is DTGVSQNPRHKITKRGQNVTFRCDPISEHNRLYWYRQTLGQGPEFLTYFQNEAQLEKSRLLSDRFSAERPKGSFSTLEIQRTEQGDSAMYLCASSLGSREAFFGQGTRLTVV.

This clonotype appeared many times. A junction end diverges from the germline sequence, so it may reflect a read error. Here the CDR3 reads CASSLAGDTDTQYF. CDR3 nucleotides: TGTGCCAGCAGTCTAGCGGGGGACACAGATACGCAGTATTTT. The chain couples TRBV12-3 or TRBV12-4 to TRBJ2-3; 10 nucleotides align to TRBD2. The CDR3 spans 14 residues.

CDR3 sequence (DNA): TGTGCCAGCAGTTCCACAGGGGCCACCAATCAGCCCCAGCATTTT. Protein sequence: CASSSTGATNQPQHF. The chain combines TRBV2 with TRBJ1-5, with 7 nucleotides matching TRBD1. The V gene's germline CDR1 is SNHLY and CDR2 FYNNEI. The ends lost 5 bases at V and 3 bases at J; junction bases unmatched: 7. This CDR3 has 15 amino acids. The complete variable domain, with remaining parts taken from reference TRBV2 and TRBJ1-5, reads EPEVTQTPSHQVTQMGQEVILRCVPISNHLYFYWYRQILGQKVEFLVSFYNNEISEKSEIFDDQFSVERPDGSNFTLKIRSTKLEDSAMYFCASSSTGATNQPQHFGDGTRLSIL.

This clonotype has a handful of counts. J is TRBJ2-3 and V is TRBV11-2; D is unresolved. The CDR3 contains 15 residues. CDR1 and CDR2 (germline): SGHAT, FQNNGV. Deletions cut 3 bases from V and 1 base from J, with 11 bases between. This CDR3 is CASSFQVQGTDTQYF. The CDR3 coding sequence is TGTGCCAGCAGCTTCCAGGTCCAAGGCACAGATACGCAGTATTTT.